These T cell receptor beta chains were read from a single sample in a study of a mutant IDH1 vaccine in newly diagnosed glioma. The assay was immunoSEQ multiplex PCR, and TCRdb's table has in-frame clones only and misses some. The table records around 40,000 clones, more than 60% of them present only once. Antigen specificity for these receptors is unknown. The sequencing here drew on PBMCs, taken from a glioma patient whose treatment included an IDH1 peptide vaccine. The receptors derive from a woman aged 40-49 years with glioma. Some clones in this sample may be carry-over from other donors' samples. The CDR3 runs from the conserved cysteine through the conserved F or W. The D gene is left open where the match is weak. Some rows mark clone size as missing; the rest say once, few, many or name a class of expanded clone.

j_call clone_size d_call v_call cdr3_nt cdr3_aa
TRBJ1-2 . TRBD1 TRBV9 TGTGCCAGCAGCCCCCGGACAGGGTATAACTATGGCTACACCTTC CASSPRTGYNYGYTF
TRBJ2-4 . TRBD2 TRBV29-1 TGCAGCGTTGAAGCTAGGGCGATGCGGGGGGGGGAAGCCAAAAACATTCAGTACTTC CSVEARAMRGGEAKNIQYF
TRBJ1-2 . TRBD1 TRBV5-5 TGTGCCAGCAGCTTGGGGGCAGGGGGGAACTATGGCTACACCTTC CASSLGAGGNYGYTF
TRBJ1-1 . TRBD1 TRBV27 TGTGCCAGCAGTCCTTGGGACAGGGTGAACACTGAAGCTTTCTTT CASSPWDRVNTEAFF
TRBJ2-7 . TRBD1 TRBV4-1 TGCGCCAGCAGCCTCACTCGGGACAGCTACTACGAGCAGTACTTC CASSLTRDSYYEQYF
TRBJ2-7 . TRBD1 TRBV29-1 TGCAGCGTTGCCGAGGGGGCGGCCGAGCAGTACTTC CSVAEGAAEQYF
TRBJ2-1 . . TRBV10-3 TGTGCCATCAGAGGTGAAATCAATGAGCAGTTCTTC CAIRGEINEQFF
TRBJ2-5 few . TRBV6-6 TGTGCCAGCTGGGGACACACGAACCAAGAGACCCAGTACTTC CASWGHTNQETQYF
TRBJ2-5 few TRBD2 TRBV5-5 TGTGCCAGCGCTGTTACTCTGGCGGGAGGGCAAGAGACCCAGTACTTC CASAVTLAGGQETQYF
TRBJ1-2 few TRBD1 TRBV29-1 TGCAGCGTTGCTCCAGGGGGCGACTATGGCTACACCTTC CSVAPGGDYGYTF
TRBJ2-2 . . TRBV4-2 TGTGCCAGCAGCCAAGTGGGTGTTAGCACCGGGGAGCTGTTTTTT CASSQVGVSTGELFF
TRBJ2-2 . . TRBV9 TGTGCCAGCAGCGTAGGCCCCGGGCCTACCGGGGAGCTGTTTTTT CASSVGPGPTGELFF
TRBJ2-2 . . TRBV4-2 TGTGCCAGCAGCCAAGATCGGGGTCCCGGGGAGCTGTTTTTT CASSQDRGPGELFF
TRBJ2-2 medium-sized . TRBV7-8 TGTGCCAGCAGCCCCGAGCGAATTACCGGGACGGTGAACACCGGGGAGCTGTTTTTT CASSPERITGTVNTGELFF
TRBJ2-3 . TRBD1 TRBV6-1 TGTGCCAGCGGACAGGGTTATACAGATACGCAGTATTTT CASGQGYTDTQYF
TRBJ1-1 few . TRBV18 TGTGCCAGCTCACCAAGCGGGGAGACTGAAGCTTTCTTT CASSPSGETEAFF
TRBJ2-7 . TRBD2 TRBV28 TGTGCCAGCGGGGTAGCGGGGGGCTCCTACGAGCAGTACTTC CASGVAGGSYEQYF
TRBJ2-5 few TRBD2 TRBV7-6 TGTGCCAGCAGATCTAGCGGACGGGAGACCCAGTACTTC CASRSSGRETQYF
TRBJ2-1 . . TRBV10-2 TGCGCCAGCGTATCTAGCGTAAGCTCCTACAATGAGCAGTTCTTC CASVSSVSSYNEQFF